What follows are 21 T cell receptor beta chains derived from one specimen sequenced in a study of blood T cell repertoires in COVID-19. Sequenced by immunoSEQ multiplex PCR; TCRdb stores in-frame clones only, minus some. This table has under 200,000 clones, roughly 86% appearing once. The material sequenced was peripheral blood. All receptors come from a man aged 40-49 years who had recovered from COVID-19.

The chain couples TRBV4-1 to TRBJ1-2; D may be TRBD1 (6 bases). This CDR3 is 15 amino acids long. Trimming removed 0 bases from V and 6 bases from J, with 14 bases in between. Germline CDR1 is MGHRA and CDR2 is YSYEKL. The CDR3 reads CASSQDWAQGDGYTF. The CDR3 DNA reads TGCGCCAGCAGCCAAGATTGGGCACAGGGAGATGGCTACACCTTC.

V usage is TRBV13 and J usage is TRBJ1-4, with a tentative D call TRBD1 (6 bases). The CDR3 loop spans 13 amino acids. Germline V lookup: CDR1 PRHDT, CDR2 FYEKMQ (reference sequence). V was cut by 5 bases and J by 7 bases, with 11 bases left in between. In DNA form, the CDR3 reads TGTGCCAGCAGCGCCCAGGGGTTTGAAAAACTGTTTTTT. This gives the protein CASSAQGFEKLFF. The variable domain in full, with the rest retrieved from reference TRBV13 and TRBJ1-4, is AAGVIQSPRHLIKEKRETATLKCYPIPRHDTVYWYQQGPGQDPQFLISFYEKMQSDKGSIPDRFSAQQFSDYHSELNMSSLELGDSALYFCASSAQGFEKLFFGSGTQLSVL.

This clone showed up just once. The V call is TRBV6-2 or TRBV6-3, the J call TRBJ2-1; 7 positions agree with TRBD2. Trimming took 6 bases from V and 9 from J; bases not matched to a gene: 2. The CDR3 length is 11 residues. CDR1 is MNHEY, CDR2 SVGEGT, per germline. CDR3 DNA: TGTGCCAGCAGCGAGCGGGGTGAGCAGTTCTTC. Translating it yields CASSERGEQFF.

This chain connects TRBV18 to TRBJ2-3; possible D gene TRBD1, 5 bases. Deletions cut 4 bases from V and 3 bases from J, with 11 bases between. Germline lookup yields CDR1 KGHSH and CDR2 LQKENI. The CDR3 is made up of 14 amino acids. CDR3 sequence (DNA): TGTGCCAGCTCACGGGGCAGGGTTACAGATACGCAGTATTTT. Residues: CASSRGRVTDTQYF. The variable domain in full, completed from reference TRBV18 and TRBJ2-3, reads NAGVMQNPRHLVRRRGQEARLRCSPMKGHSHVYWYRQLPEEGLKFMVYLQKENIIDESGMPKERFSAEFPKEGPSILRIQQVVRGDSAAYFCASSRGRVTDTQYFGPGTRLTVL.

The chain recombines TRBV18 with TRBJ1-1, with D possibly being TRBD1 (5 bases). The CDR3 sequence is 13 residues long. CDR1 and CDR2 (germline): KGHSH, LQKENI. Trimming left V 3 bases short and J 5 bases short, with 10 bases between. CDR3 residues: CASSPGQGTEAFF. The CDR3 nucleotides are TGTGCCAGCTCACCGGGGCAGGGAACTGAAGCTTTCTTT.

V gene TRBV11-3 combines with J gene TRBJ2-5, with 7 bases fitting TRBD1. J was trimmed by 4 bases and V by 5 bases; bases with no gene match: 7. Germline lookup yields CDR1 SGHNT and CDR2 YENEEA. This CDR3 comprises 14 residues. The CDR3 nucleotides are TGTGCCAGCAGCCCCATGGACAGGATAGAGACCCAGTACTTC. Translating it yields CASSPMDRIETQYF.

The V gene is TRBV18, the J gene TRBJ2-1; tentatively, D is TRBD2 (7 bases). Trimming pared 3 bases from V and 7 bases from J, leaving 10 bases between. The CDR3 contains 13 residues. Germline V gene sequence: CDR1 KGHSH, CDR2 LQKENI. In DNA, the CDR3 is TGTGCCAGCTCACCCCGGGGGGCAAATGAGCAGTTCTTC. This gives the protein CASSPRGANEQFF. The full variable domain, with the rest looked up from reference TRBV18 and TRBJ2-1, is NAGVMQNPRHLVRRRGQEARLRCSPMKGHSHVYWYRQLPEEGLKFMVYLQKENIIDESGMPKERFSAEFPKEGPSILRIQQVVRGDSAAYFCASSPRGANEQFFGPGTRLTVL.

V usage is TRBV5-4 and J usage is TRBJ2-2; TRBD1 is a possible D gene (5 bases). Germline V lookup: CDR1 SGHNT, CDR2 YYREEE (reference sequence). The CDR3 length is 14 residues. Trimming removed 4 bases from V and 6 bases from J, with 13 bases in between. The DNA of the CDR3 is TGTGCCAGCAGCGTCCAGGGATCGTCCGGGGAGCTGTTTTTT. The encoded protein is CASSVQGSSGELFF.

The rearrangement joins TRBV30 to TRBJ2-1, with 7 bases fitting TRBD2. The germline gives CDR1 GTSNPN, CDR2 SVGIG (reference sequence). The CDR3 runs to 14 residues. With 2 bases clipped from V and 4 bases from J, the junction kept 5 bases outside the gene matches. The CDR3 coding sequence is TGTGCCTGGAGTAAGGGAGGGCTATACAATGAGCAGTTCTTC. This sequence encodes CAWSKGGLYNEQFF.

This CDR3 reads CASSRTGGGTQYF. In DNA form, the CDR3 reads TGTGCCAGCAGCCGGACAGGCGGTGGGACCCAGTACTTC. The chain is built from TRBV12-3 or TRBV12-4 and TRBJ2-5; 7 nucleotides match TRBD1. This CDR3 has 13 amino acids. V lost 6 bases, J lost 7 bases, and 8 bases stayed unmatched.

The chain joins TRBV30 to TRBJ2-1, with D tentatively TRBD1 (6 bases). The V gene's germline CDR1 is GTSNPN and CDR2 SVGIG (reference sequence). CDR3 length: 12 amino acids. V lost 7 bases and J lost 8, with 15 bases in between. The CDR3 region is CALQGLKDEQFF. CDR3 DNA sequence: TGTGCCTTACAGGGCCTGAAGGATGAGCAGTTCTTC.

J is TRBJ1-2 and V is TRBV4-1; D gene ambiguous. Trimming stripped 4 bases from V and 2 bases from J, with 11 bases between. The CDR3 spans 14 residues. Germline loops: CDR1 MGHRA, CDR2 YSYEKL. The DNA of the CDR3 is TGCGCCAGCAGCCCATCTCAACTGAACTATGGCTACACCTTC. Its protein product is CASSPSQLNYGYTF.

V is TRBV7-2 and J is TRBJ1-5; the D is unclear. Germline CDR1 and CDR2: SGHTA and FQGNSA. V was cut by 1 base and J by 6 bases, with 16 bases left in between. The CDR3 contains 16 residues. CDR3: CASSLGVTPNGQPQHF. The CDR3 nucleotides are TGTGCCAGCAGCTTAGGAGTGACACCCAACGGTCAGCCCCAGCATTTT. Looking up the rest from reference TRBV7-2 and TRBJ1-5 gives the full variable domain: GAGVSQSPSNKVTEKGKDVELRCDPISGHTALYWYRQSLGQGLEFLIYFQGNSAPDKSGLPSDRFSAERTGGSVSTLTIQRTQQEDSAVYLCASSLGVTPNGQPQHFGDGTRLSIL.

This chain links TRBV19 with TRBJ1-1; D is unresolved. The CDR3 extends over 14 amino acids. Germline V CDR1 and CDR2: LNHDA, SQIVND (reference sequence). V was clipped by 6 bases and J by 1 base, with 12 bases between them. In DNA, the CDR3 is TGTGCCAGTAGCCCCGCCCTAGGGAACACTGAAGCTTTCTTT. Protein: CASSPALGNTEAFF.

In nucleotides, the CDR3 is TGTGCCAGCTCACCGCGAACCTACGAGCAGTACTTC. It is translated as CASSPRTYEQYF. This chain connects TRBV18 to TRBJ2-7; no clear D. Per the germline V gene, CDR1 is KGHSH and CDR2 is LQKENI. The CDR3 covers 12 residues. V dropped 3 bases and J dropped 2 bases, with 5 bases sitting between them.

This clone was recorded once. The chain joins TRBV19 to TRBJ1-1; D gene uncertain. Germline V gene sequence: CDR1 LNHDA, CDR2 SQIVND (reference sequence). The CDR3 totals 17 residues. V lost 7 bases and J lost 4, with 25 bases in between. The chain's CDR3 is CASTLFGRNAITTEAFF. CDR3 in DNA: TGTGCCAGTACCCTTTTCGGCAGGAACGCAATAACCACTGAAGCTTTCTTT.

This sequence joins TRBV30 and TRBJ2-7, with D possibly being TRBD1 (5 bases). Deletions cut 3 bases from V and 3 bases from J, with 9 bases between. This CDR3 is built from 12 residues. The V gene's germline CDR1 is GTSNPN and CDR2 SVGIG (reference sequence). CDR3 sequence (DNA): TGTGCCTGGAGCCCAGGGCTCTACGAGCAGTACTTC. Its translation is CAWSPGLYEQYF.

V is TRBV27 and J is TRBJ2-1; TRBD2 agrees at 7 bases. This CDR3 comprises 15 residues. After removal of 5 bases from V and 0 bases from J, the junction contained 4 bases not matched to a gene. CDR1 and CDR2 (germline): MNHEY, SMNVEV (reference sequence). CDR3 nucleotides: TGTGCCAGCAGTGAAGAGCGGGACTCCTACAATGAGCAGTTCTTC. This codes for CASSEERDSYNEQFF.

The chain has TRBV5-1 and TRBJ1-1; D is perhaps TRBD1 (6 bases). Trimming took 0 bases from V and 3 from J, leaving 9 bases between them. This CDR3 is built from 14 residues. Germline CDR1 and CDR2: SGHRS and YFSETQ. The CDR3: CASSLAGADTEAFF. DNA for the CDR3: TGCGCCAGCAGCTTGGCAGGGGCTGACACTGAAGCTTTCTTT.

This clone was seen more than once but under ten times. The gene calls are TRBV6-1 and TRBJ1-1; TRBD1 matches 7 bases. This CDR3 is 14 amino acids long. The J segment lost 1 base and the V segment lost 1 base, leaving 0 bases of the junction unmatched. Germline-derived CDR1 and CDR2 are MNHNS and SASEGT. The CDR3 loop reads CASSEGTGNTEAFF. CDR3 in DNA: TGTGCCAGCAGTGAAGGGACAGGGAACACTGAAGCTTTCTTT.

The V gene is TRBV4-3, the J gene TRBJ1-6, with 7 bases that match TRBD1. The CDR3 is 16 residues long. The germline gives CDR1 LGHNA, CDR2 YSLEER. V lost 0 bases, J lost 5 bases, and 4 bases stayed unmatched. CDR3 DNA sequence: TGCGCCAGCAGCCAAGAAACCGGACAGGATAATTCACCCCTCCACTTT. Its translation: CASSQETGQDNSPLHF.